These 14 T cell receptor beta chains share one sample of origin, sequenced in a study of T cells in Graves' hyperthyroidism and ophthalmopathy. TCR beta CDR3 regions were amplified from RNA. First-round RT-PCR targeting the TCR CDR3 was performed with the HTBI primer set. TCRdb redid the calling of the multiplex PCR reads with MiXCR, one entry per CDR3 protein. Among 350,000 or so distinct CDR3 sequences listed, 18% were seen once. The source material was blood. These receptors all stem from a woman in her 40s with Graves' ophthalmopathy.

This chain connects TRBV18 to TRBJ1-3; perhaps TRBD1 as D (5 bases). Trimming took off 0 bases at V and 0 bases at J, with 9 bases between the two ends. In germline, CDR1 is KGHSH, CDR2 LQKENI. This CDR3 contains 16 residues. The CDR3 DNA is TGTGCCAGCTCACCACCGGGACGGGCCTCTGGAAACACCATATATTTT. Amino acids: CASSPPGRASGNTIYF.

This clonotype was recorded many times. The V call is TRBV11-2, the J call TRBJ1-2; perhaps TRBD1 as D (5 bases). V was shortened by 3 bases and J by 5 bases, with 10 bases between the two germline ends. This CDR3 has 13 residues. The V gene's germline CDR1 is SGHAT and CDR2 FQNNGV. CDR3 DNA: TGTGCCAGCAGCTTTGGGGCAGCTTATGGCTACACCTTC. The encoded protein is CASSFGAAYGYTF.

This clonotype was seen many times. This rearrangement joins TRBV5-1 to TRBJ2-2; 7 positions agree with TRBD1. Germline values: CDR1 SGHRS, CDR2 YFSETQ. J gave up 6 bases and V 4 bases, and 3 bases lay outside the gene matches. The CDR3 runs 13 residues. The CDR3 region has the DNA TGCGCCAGCAGCCTTGGACAGGCCGGGGAGCTGTTTTTT. Translation: CASSLGQAGELFF.

This clonotype was counted between two and nine times. The CDR3 DNA reads as TGCAGCGTAGAAAGGGACAGGGGAGCTGAAGCTTTCTTT. Translation gives CSVERDRGAEAFF. This chain joins TRBV29-1 and TRBJ1-1; 10 nucleotides line up with TRBD1. Trimming cost V 6 bases and J 6 bases; bases outside gene matches: 7. From germline, CDR1 is SQVTM and CDR2 ANQGSEA. The CDR3 consists of 13 residues.

This chain connects TRBV7-1 to TRBJ1-1, with D possibly being TRBD1 (6 bases). TRBV7-1 is classed as an ORF, of uncertain function. The CDR3 is made up of 19 amino acids. The ends were cut back, 1 base at V and 3 bases at J, with 24 bases in the middle. CDR3 residues: CASSSEILRIREGDTEAFF. CDR3 coding DNA: TGTGCCAGCAGCTCAGAGATTCTCAGGATCAGGGAGGGGGACACTGAAGCTTTCTTT.

J is TRBJ2-2 and V is TRBV12-3 or TRBV12-4; D call uncertain. The V end was cut by 4 bases, the J end by 5 bases, with 11 bases between. CDR3 length: 14 residues. CDR3 sequence (DNA): TGTGCCAGCAGTTGGAGAGAGGTGACCGGGGAGCTGTTTTTT. Protein product: CASSWREVTGELFF.

A few counts support this clonotype. The CDR3 loop reads CASSLGLAGGVNTYEQYF. CDR3 DNA: TGCGCCAGCAGCTTGGGTCTAGCGGGAGGGGTCAATACCTACGAGCAGTACTTC. The chain links TRBV5-1 to TRBJ2-7; TRBD2 matches at 12 bases. V shed 0 bases and J 2 bases; nucleotides not matched to a gene: 9. The CDR3 totals 18 residues. Per the germline V gene, CDR1 is SGHRS and CDR2 is YFSETQ.

This clonotype was recorded at least ten times. This rearrangement joins TRBV24-1 to TRBJ2-6, with D perhaps matching TRBD1 (6 bases). This CDR3 comprises 15 residues. Germline lookup yields CDR1 KGHDR and CDR2 SFDVKD. V lost 12 bases to trimming and J lost 0 bases, with 14 bases between them. CDR3: CAPTGPGSGANVLTF. The CDR3 DNA reads as TGTGCCCCGACAGGCCCTGGCTCTGGGGCCAACGTCCTGACTTTC.

This clonotype has at least ten counts. The V and J genes are TRBV6-5 and TRBJ2-7; perhaps TRBD1 as D (6 bases). Germline V gene data show CDR1 as MNHEY and CDR2 as SVGAGI. This CDR3 region has 14 residues. Trimming took 8 bases from V and 0 from J, leaving 14 bases between them. The DNA of the CDR3 is TGTGCCAGCGGCCGGGACATCGTCTCCTACGAGCAGTACTTC. Residues: CASGRDIVSYEQYF.

This clonotype was observed many times. CDR3 sequence reads: CASSPSGSTDTQYF. The CDR3 coding sequence is TGTGCCAGCAGTCCTAGCGGGAGTACAGATACGCAGTATTTT. The chain carries TRBV7-9 and TRBJ2-3, with 10 bases lining up with TRBD2. The CDR3 spans 14 residues. Germline lookup yields CDR1 SEHNR and CDR2 FQNEAQ (reference sequence). V shed 6 bases and J 3 bases; nucleotides not matched to a gene: 3.

This clonotype came up many times. The rearrangement links TRBV6-5 to TRBJ2-5, with a weak D call TRBD2 (7 bases). Per germline, CDR1 MNHEY and CDR2 SVGAGI. Between the trimmed V and J ends, which lost 2 bases and 3 bases, there was a span of 13 bases. The CDR3 runs 15 residues. CDR3 bases: TGTGCCAGCAGTTACCGGGGGGCAGGGGAAGAGACCCAGTACTTC. Translated: CASSYRGAGEETQYF.

This clonotype was observed many times. This chain links TRBV29-1 with TRBJ2-5; TRBD1 matches at 9 bases. The CDR3 extends over 13 amino acids. CDR1 is SQVTM, CDR2 ANQGSEA, per germline. V lost 5 bases to trimming and J lost 5 bases; unmatched junction nucleotides: 6. CDR3 bases: TGCAGCGTTAAACAGGGGGCGGGGGAGACCCAGTACTTC. Protein product: CSVKQGAGETQYF.

This clonotype was detected many times. The genes are TRBV27 and TRBJ1-2, with D tentatively TRBD1 (5 bases). The V gene's germline CDR1 is MNHEY and CDR2 SMNVEV (reference sequence). The CDR3 loop spans 13 amino acids. V was trimmed by 3 bases and J by 3 bases, leaving 8 bases between them. CDR3 loop: CASSFGTDYGYTF. For the CDR3, the DNA is TGTGCCAGCAGTTTCGGGACGGACTATGGCTACACCTTC.

This clonotype was seen ten or more times. The J gene is TRBJ1-1, the V gene TRBV19; no reliable D call. This CDR3 is 14 amino acids long. V was clipped by 1 base and J by 4 bases, with 10 bases between them. Germline-derived CDR1 and CDR2 are LNHDA and SQIVND (reference sequence). As DNA, the CDR3 is TGTGCCAGTAGTATAGGATCCTACCTCACTGAAGCTTTCTTT. Encoded protein: CASSIGSYLTEAFF.